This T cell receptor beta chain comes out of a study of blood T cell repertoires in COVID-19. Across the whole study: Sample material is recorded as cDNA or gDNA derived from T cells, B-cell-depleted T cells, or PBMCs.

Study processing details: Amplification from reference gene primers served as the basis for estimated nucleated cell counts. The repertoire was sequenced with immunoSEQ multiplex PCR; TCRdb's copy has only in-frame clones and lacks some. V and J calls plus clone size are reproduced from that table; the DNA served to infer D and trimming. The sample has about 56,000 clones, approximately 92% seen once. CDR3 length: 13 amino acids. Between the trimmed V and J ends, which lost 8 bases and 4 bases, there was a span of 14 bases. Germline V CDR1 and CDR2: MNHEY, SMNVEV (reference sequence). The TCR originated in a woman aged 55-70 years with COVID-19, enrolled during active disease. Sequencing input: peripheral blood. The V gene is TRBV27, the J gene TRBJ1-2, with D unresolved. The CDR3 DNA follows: TGTGCCAGCGGTTGGGCCCTCGGCTATGGCTACACCTTC. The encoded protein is CASGWALGYGYTF.